This is a list of T cell receptor beta chains from one sample in a study of cytomegalovirus exposure and HLA in healthy donors. Here immunoSEQ multiplex PCR was the method, and the copy in TCRdb shows in-frame clones only, minus some. This table has under 150,000 clones, around 82% appearing once. Sequenced input: PBMCs. Every receptor here comes from a boy younger than 18 in good health and CMV-seronegative. CDR3s include the opening cysteine and the closing phenylalanine or tryptophan. A D gene is named only where the DNA matches it firmly. Size is omitted from some rows. Given values are once, few, many or a class for expanded clones.

v_gene	len	d_gene	abundance	j_gene	CDR3aa	CDR3nt
TRBV7-2	17	TRBD1	.	TRBJ2-1	CASSPPRTGGKYNEQFF	TGTGCCAGCAGCCCCCCCCGGACAGGGGGCAAGTACAATGAGCAGTTCTTC
TRBV5-1	15	TRBD1	.	TRBJ2-7	CASSSDRGPGYEQYF	TGCGCCAGCAGCTCAGACAGGGGCCCAGGCTACGAGCAGTACTTC
TRBV5-1	14	.	.	TRBJ2-7	CASSLGQGPNEQYF	TGCGCCAGCAGCTTGGGGCAGGGGCCCAACGAGCAGTACTTC
TRBV4-1	15	.	few	TRBJ1-1	CASSQDPRGFTEAFF	TGCGCCAGCAGCCAAGATCCCCGGGGTTTCACTGAAGCTTTCTTT
TRBV7-6	14	TRBD1	.	TRBJ2-7	CASSPLTGRDEQYF	TGTGCCAGCAGCCCGTTGACAGGGCGGGACGAGCAGTACTTC
TRBV9	16	.	.	TRBJ2-5	CASSVGPPRRQETQYF	TGTGCCAGCAGCGTAGGACCTCCTAGGAGGCAAGAGACCCAGTACTTC
TRBV7-2	14	.	.	TRBJ2-1	CASSLGAGYNEQFF	TGTGCCAGCAGCTTAGGGGCGGGTTACAATGAGCAGTTCTTC
TRBV5-1	14	TRBD1	.	TRBJ1-1	CASSLVGGSDEAFF	TGCGCCAGCAGCTTGGTAGGGGGCTCTGATGAAGCTTTCTTT
TRBV4-2	16	TRBD1	.	TRBJ2-3	CASSQDGQGSTDTQYF	TGTGCCAGCAGCCAAGATGGACAGGGGAGCACAGATACGCAGTATTTT
TRBV15	18	TRBD1	.	TRBJ2-2	CATSRGVRDRGRGGELFF	TGTGCCACCAGCAGAGGGGTCCGGGACAGGGGGCGCGGCGGGGAGCTGTTTTTT
TRBV7-2	14	TRBD1	.	TRBJ2-5	CASSKQGAKETQYF	TGTGCCAGCAGCAAACAGGGGGCGAAGGAGACCCAGTACTTC
TRBV6-5	13	TRBD1	.	TRBJ1-5	CASRGTAYQPQHF	TGTGCCAGCAGGGGGACAGCCTATCAGCCCCAGCATTTT
TRBV9	14	TRBD2	.	TRBJ2-7	CASSVVAGVGEQYF	TGTGCCAGCAGCGTAGTAGCGGGAGTGGGGGAGCAGTACTTC
TRBV4-1	13	.	.	TRBJ1-2	CASRATGIYGYTF	TGCGCCAGCAGGGCTACAGGAATCTATGGCTACACCTTC
TRBV10-3	14	TRBD1	.	TRBJ2-2	CAISGQGSTGELFF	TGTGCCATCAGCGGACAGGGGAGCACCGGGGAGCTGTTTTTT
TRBV4-2	15	.	.	TRBJ1-5	CASSPSLREGQPQHF	TGTGCCAGCAGCCCGTCATTGAGGGAGGGTCAGCCCCAGCATTTT
TRBV10-3	16	.	.	TRBJ2-2	CAISEAVGLNTGELFF	TGTGCCATCAGTGAGGCGGTGGGGCTGAACACCGGGGAGCTGTTTTTT
TRBV19	16	.	.	TRBJ1-3	CASSIRGGSSGNTIYF	TGTGCCAGTAGTATAAGGGGCGGAAGCTCTGGAAACACCATATATTTT
TRBV7-7	16	.	.	TRBJ2-2	CASSRQGPGSTGELFF	TGTGCTAGCAGCCGACAGGGTCCCGGGAGCACCGGGGAGCTGTTTTTT
TRBV6-4	16	TRBD1	.	TRBJ2-7	CASRAPQGESIYEQYF	TGTGCCAGCAGGGCCCCTCAGGGGGAGTCGATCTACGAGCAGTACTTC
TRBV7-9	13	.	few	TRBJ1-2	CASSLGQDYGYTF	TGTGCCAGCAGCTTAGGCCAGGACTATGGCTACACCTTC
TRBV4-1	15	.	.	TRBJ2-3	CASSQDGLGTDTQYF	TGCGCCAGCAGCCAAGATGGCCTGGGCACAGATACGCAGTATTTT
TRBV4-1	15	TRBD1	once	TRBJ1-6	CASSQLTGNNSPLHF	TGCGCCAGCAGCCAATTGACAGGGAATAATTCACCCCTCCACTTT
TRBV7-2	15	.	once	TRBJ2-2	CASSLAQGNTGELFF	TGTGCCAGCAGCTTAGCGCAGGGGAACACCGGGGAGCTGTTTTTT
TRBV25-1	15	TRBD2	.	TRBJ2-7	CASSEASRGGYEQYF	TGTGCCAGCAGTGAAGCAAGCCGGGGGGGTTACGAGCAGTACTTC
TRBV6-5	15	TRBD1	.	TRBJ1-5	CASSSGTGGNQPRHF	TGTGCCAGCAGTTCCGGGACAGGGGGTAATCAGCCCCGGCATTTT
TRBV10-3	15	TRBD1	.	TRBJ1-1	CAILSNRGPNTEAFF	TGTGCCATCCTTAGTAACAGGGGGCCGAACACTGAAGCTTTCTTT
TRBV19	12	.	.	TRBJ1-5	CASNPKHQPQHF	TGTGCCAGTAACCCTAAGCATCAGCCCCAGCATTTT
TRBV5-1	13	.	.	TRBJ2-5	CASGLEGGETQYF	TGCGCCAGCGGACTTGAGGGTGGCGAGACCCAGTACTTC
TRBV30	13	TRBD1	.	TRBJ2-5	CAWSRGLFETQYF	TGTGCCTGGAGTAGGGGGCTTTTCGAGACCCAGTACTTC
TRBV4-2	16	TRBD2	.	TRBJ2-3	CASSRTSGGGSDTQYF	TGTGCCAGCAGCCGGACTAGCGGGGGGGGCTCAGATACGCAGTATTTT
TRBV15	15	TRBD1	.	TRBJ1-2	CATSREGGTGEGYTF	TGTGCCACCAGCAGAGAGGGGGGGACAGGGGAAGGCTACACCTTC
TRBV5-6	14	.	.	TRBJ1-2	CASRGYTEGHGYTF	TGTGCCAGCAGAGGTTACACGGAGGGGCATGGCTACACCTTC
TRBV11-2	14	.	.	TRBJ2-5	CASSLTTEQETQYF	TGTGCCAGCAGCTTAACGACAGAGCAAGAGACCCAGTACTTC
TRBV2	14	TRBD1	.	TRBJ1-1	CASSGDRVSTEAFF	TGTGCCAGCAGCGGCGACAGGGTCTCGACTGAAGCTTTCTTT
TRBV5-1	15	.	.	TRBJ2-7	CASSSSSVPSYEQYF	TGCGCCAGCAGCTCTTCTAGCGTCCCCTCCTACGAGCAGTACTTC
TRBV6-5	16	TRBD2	.	TRBJ2-2	CASSYALAFNTGELFF	TGTGCCAGCAGTTACGCACTAGCGTTTAACACCGGGGAGCTGTTTTTT
TRBV7-2	12	.	.	TRBJ2-2	CASSLDTGELFF	TGTGCCAGCAGCCTCGACACCGGGGAGCTGTTTTTT
TRBV6-5	14	.	.	TRBJ1-2	CASSTGGLDYGYTF	TGTGCCAGCAGCACGGGAGGCCTGGACTATGGCTACACCTTC
TRBV13	15	.	.	TRBJ2-7	CASSSRTDQTYEQYF	TGTGCCAGCAGCTCACGGACAGACCAAACCTACGAGCAGTACTTC
TRBV9	14	.	.	TRBJ2-2	CASSVFTETGELFF	TGTGCCAGCAGCGTATTTACAGAAACCGGGGAGCTGTTTTTT
TRBV30	11	.	once	TRBJ1-4	CVGGSNEKLFF	TGTGTTGGAGGGTCCAATGAAAAACTGTTTTTT